These 16 T cell receptor beta chains were all obtained from the same sample, sequenced in a study of breast tumors, draining lymph nodes, adjacent tissues. One entry per CDR3 protein results from TCRdb running MiXCR on the multiplex PCR reads. Counted here are around 130,000 distinct CDR3 sequences, about 20% occurring once; the ten biggest clones make up under 4.5%. Breast cancer patients provided tissue from their axillary draining lymph nodes. The sample comprised axillary lymph node tissue. The receptors were gathered from a female donor with breast cancer. Some clones in this sample may be carry-over from other donors' samples.

This clonotype was recorded at least ten times. Here the CDR3 DNA reads TGTGCCAGCAGCTTCGGCCCCCGGGGTGAAAAACTGTTTTTT. Encoded protein: CASSFGPRGEKLFF. The chain links TRBV7-9 to TRBJ1-4; D ambiguous. CDR1 SEHNR and CDR2 FQNEAQ come from the germline V gene (reference sequence). This CDR3 contains 14 residues. The V end was cut by 3 bases, the J end by 7 bases, with 12 bases between.

This clonotype came up many times. The V gene is TRBV7-3, the J gene TRBJ2-1; the D is unclear. The CDR3 covers 15 residues. Germline-derived CDR1 and CDR2 are SGHTA and FQGTGA. Deletions cut 2 bases from V and 8 bases from J, with 16 bases between. CDR3 residues: CASSLLRADSDEQFF. The CDR3 coding sequence is TGTGCCAGCAGCTTACTCCGGGCAGATTCGGATGAGCAGTTCTTC.

This clonotype has ten or more counts. In DNA form, the CDR3 reads TGTGCCAGCAGCCCCCGGGACAATTCACCCCTCCACTTT. Translating it yields CASSPRDNSPLHF. The chain joins TRBV4-2 to TRBJ1-6; weak D call: TRBD1 (5 bases). The CDR3 runs to 13 residues. Germline V gene sequence: CDR1 LGHNA, CDR2 YNFKEQ. Trimming left V 4 bases short and J 7 bases short, with 8 bases between.

Many counts were recorded for this clonotype. This chain connects TRBV19 to TRBJ2-7, with D maybe TRBD2 (5 bases). Trimming pared 3 bases from V and 3 bases from J, leaving 15 bases between. The germline V gene encodes CDR1 LNHDA and CDR2 SQIVND (reference sequence). The CDR3 sequence is 15 residues long. CDR3 amino acids: CASSMVGSENYEQYF. The CDR3 DNA sequence: TGTGCCAGTAGTATGGTCGGTAGCGAAAACTACGAGCAGTACTTC.

This clonotype was recorded many times. The rearrangement links TRBV7-9 to TRBJ2-1, with a weak D call TRBD1 (6 bases). This CDR3 contains 14 residues. Trimming took 2 bases from V and 8 from J, leaving 13 bases between them. CDR1 SEHNR and CDR2 FQNEAQ come from the germline V gene (reference sequence). CDR3 DNA sequence: TGTGCCAGCAGCTTAAGGTCCAGGGGCGATGAGCAGTTCTTC. It specifies CASSLRSRGDEQFF.

In regard to this clonotype: Since a much larger clone is just one base distant, this may be a read error. The chain uses TRBV12-3 or TRBV12-4 and TRBJ2-1, with TRBD2 as a possible D gene (6 bases). This CDR3 contains 12 residues. V was pared by 3 bases and J by 12 bases, with 12 bases between. The CDR3 reads CASSLMIGGQFF. In nucleotides, the CDR3 is TGTGCCAGCAGTTTGATGATCGGGGGGCAGTTCTTC.

This clonotype was counted at least ten times. The chain carries TRBV20-1 and TRBJ1-5, with 10 bases that match TRBD1. The J segment lost 2 bases and the V segment lost 3 bases, leaving 4 bases of the junction unmatched. CDR3 size: 15 residues. The germline V gene encodes CDR1 DFQATT and CDR2 SNEGSKA (reference sequence). The CDR3 DNA is TGCAGTGCTAGTGGGACAGGGGTTGGCAATCAGCCCCAGCATTTT. Amino acids: CSASGTGVGNQPQHF.

The table lists this clonotype with many counts. This chain links TRBV12-3 or TRBV12-4 with TRBJ1-4, with TRBD1 matching over 9 bases. V lost 5 bases to trimming and J lost 3 bases; unmatched junction nucleotides: 13. The CDR3 is 18 amino acids. In DNA, the CDR3 is TGTGCCAGCAGTGCGGGACAGGGATCGGTGTGGTCTAATGAAAAACTGTTTTTT. It specifies CASSAGQGSVWSNEKLFF.

This clonotype was counted ten times or more. The chain joins TRBV3-1 to TRBJ2-1; no reliable D call. Germline CDR1 reads LGHDT; CDR2 reads YNNKEL (reference sequence). The CDR3 is 12 amino acids. Trimming left V 0 bases short and J 8 bases short, with 5 bases between. CDR3 region: CASSQDPHEQFF. The DNA for the CDR3 is TGTGCCAGCAGCCAAGATCCACATGAGCAGTTCTTC.

This chain joins TRBV6-1 and TRBJ1-5; D unresolved. The V end was cut by 7 bases, the J end by 4 bases, with 11 bases between. CDR3 length equals 13 residues. Germline V gene data show CDR1 as MNHNS and CDR2 as SASEGT. DNA for the CDR3: TGTGCCAGCAATCCGGGTCCGAATCAGCCCCAGCATTTT. Translation: CASNPGPNQPQHF.

This clonotype was found many times. DNA of the CDR3: TGTGCCAGCAGTTACTCGGATGCCTACGAGCAGTACTTC. Its protein is CASSYSDAYEQYF. The chain links TRBV6-5 to TRBJ2-7; D call uncertain. With 0 bases removed from V and 2 bases from J, the gap between germline ends came to 5 bases. This CDR3 has 13 residues. Germline CDR1 is MNHEY and CDR2 is SVGAGI.

This clonotype was recorded many times. This rearrangement joins TRBV7-9 to TRBJ1-3; no reliable D call. The V end was cut by 1 base, the J end by 4 bases, with 5 bases between. There are 13 residues in the CDR3. Germline CDR1 SEHNR, CDR2 FQNEAQ (reference sequence). The chain's CDR3 is CASSLGVGNTIYF. The CDR3 DNA follows: TGTGCCAGCAGCTTAGGGGTCGGAAACACCATATATTTT.

There are many counts of this clonotype. The chain has TRBV9 and TRBJ1-4, with D perhaps matching TRBD1 (5 bases). V was shortened by 0 bases and J by 4 bases, with 10 bases between the two germline ends. CDR1 and CDR2 from the germline V gene are SGDLS and YYNGEE. The CDR3 contains 15 residues. As DNA, the CDR3 is TGTGCCAGCAGCGTAGCTCTAGGGGTTAATGAAAAACTGTTTTTT. Translated, it gives CASSVALGVNEKLFF.

This clonotype was found many times. The rearrangement joins TRBV20-1 to TRBJ2-1; 10 bases are a match to TRBD2. The trim removed 4 bases at V and 8 bases at J, leaving 11 bases unmatched. CDR3 length: 15 residues. The germline V gene has CDR1 DFQATT and CDR2 SNEGSKA (reference sequence). The CDR3: CSANDNSGGLHEQFF. The CDR3 DNA reads as TGCAGTGCTAACGATAATAGCGGGGGGCTACATGAGCAGTTCTTC.

This chain joins TRBV19 and TRBJ1-3; D remains ambiguous. Germline CDR1 and CDR2: LNHDA and SQIVND (reference sequence). Trimming removed 9 bases at V and 4 bases at J, with 7 bases between. There are 11 residues in the CDR3. In DNA, the CDR3 is TGTGCCAGCTCCACGGGAAACACCATATATTTT. It translates to CASSTGNTIYF.

In its sample, this clonotype was seen many times. CDR3 coding DNA: TGTGCCAGCAGCCTACGAGCATTCTACGAGCAGTACTTC. This encodes CASSLRAFYEQYF. The V call is TRBV7-9, the J call TRBJ2-7; D is undetermined. The CDR3 covers 13 residues. Germline CDR1 reads SEHNR; CDR2 reads FQNEAQ (reference sequence). With 5 bases removed from V and 3 bases from J, the gap between germline ends came to 11 bases.